This TCR beta chain was retrieved from a study of blood T cell repertoires in COVID-19. Study at large: The United States, Italy and Spain provided the acute and convalescent COVID-19 samples.

V lost 2 bases, J lost 4 bases, and 3 bases stayed unmatched. The V gene's germline CDR1 is SGHTA and CDR2 FQGTGA. This CDR3 contains 16 residues. Self-reported history from a screening survey and questionnaire set each donor's cohort. TCRdb's copy holds only in-frame clones and misses some; the assay was immunoSEQ multiplex PCR. This sample yields 250,000 or so clones, of which more than 65% are seen a single time; 3.4% belongs to the top ten. This TCR derives from a man aged 50 to 59 who had recovered from COVID-19. The chain joins TRBV7-3 to TRBJ2-3; 13 nucleotides match TRBD2. Sequencing was done on a sample of PBMCs or T cells enriched from blood (not recorded which). The CDR3 DNA reads as TGTGCCAGCAGCTTAGCAACTAGCGGGGGGGCAGATACGCAGTATTTT. Protein sequence: CASSLATSGGADTQYF.